This T cell receptor (beta chain) is drawn from a study of T-cell memory formation after mild COVID-19. Study results and limitations: Cross-reactive memory apparently joined, as some responding clones appeared in pre-infection memory.

TCR alpha and TCR beta cDNA libraries carrying sample barcodes and UMIs came from 5'RACE with constant-segment primers. TCRdb fed the 5' RACE reads into MiXCR, producing one record per CDR3 protein. The table records approximately 210,000 distinct CDR3 sequences, roughly 18% of them present only once. For this clonotype: Its antigen is unknown.

From germline, CDR1 is SGHTA and CDR2 FQGNSA. The CDR3 length is 15 residues. Trimming at V came to 4 bases and at J to 5 bases, leaving 3 bases not matched to a gene. The chain joins TRBV7-2 to TRBJ2-5, with 14 positions matching TRBD2. The sequenced sample consisted of PBMCs or a T cell subset sorted from them (not recorded which). This receptor was taken from an adult woman who had mild COVID-19 (a few samples of this study predate the infection). Cell type and time point are not known. CDR3: CASSWTSGGPETQYF. The CDR3 nucleotides are TGTGCCAGCAGCTGGACTAGCGGGGGGCCCGAGACCCAGTACTTC.